The T cell receptor (beta chain) described here comes from a study of blood T cell repertoires in COVID-19. On the study more broadly: Collection of acute and convalescent COVID-19 samples took place in the United States, Italy and Spain.

Assay used: immunoSEQ multiplex PCR; TCRdb lists only in-frame clones, some missing. The sample shows nearly 45,000 clones, approximately 80% of them seen only once. Germline V gene sequence: CDR1 SGHNT, CDR2 YENEEA. The CDR3 is 15 amino acids. Trimming cost V 3 bases and J 4 bases; bases outside gene matches: 6. The receptor was derived from a human donor in a cohort sampled during active COVID-19. Sequenced material: peripheral blood. This rearrangement joins TRBV11-3 to TRBJ2-3; 8 positions agree with TRBD2. CDR3 amino acids: CASSFQGAGADTQYF. In DNA form, the CDR3 reads TGTGCCAGCAGCTTTCAAGGAGCGGGGGCAGATACGCAGTATTTT.